This TCR beta chain was sequenced during a study of vaccination and CD4 T cells after COVID-19. Study background: The authors used overlapping spike peptides from SARS-CoV-2, HCoV-NL63, HCoV-OC43 and HCoV-229E to stimulate cells.

Treatment: approximately 9-day PBMC culture with coronavirus spike peptide pools or control peptides (ViraFEST assay). March to December 2020 was the span of positive PCR dates, which predated US Alpha, Beta and Delta variants. Germline lookup yields CDR1 SGHNT and CDR2 YENEEA. V was clipped by 3 bases and J by 4 bases; unmatched bases: 2. The CDR3 runs 14 residues. The assay that was used to sequence DNA from cultured CD4+ T cells was the Oncomine TCR Beta short-read assay. Each CDR3 protein is one row after TCRdb ran MiXCR on the PCR reads. The table shows fewer than 15,000 distinct CDR3 sequences, with around 48% occurring only once. With regard to this clonotype: Its antigen is as yet unknown.

The source is a human donor who had recovered from COVID-19. The chain links TRBV11-3 to TRBJ2-3, with 9 bases matching TRBD2. The material sequenced was CD4+ T cells from blood, cultured in vitro. The CDR3 loop is CASSLREGPDTQYF. CDR3 bases: TGTGCCAGCAGCTTGCGGGAGGGCCCAGATACGCAGTATTTT.